Described below is a single TCR beta chain sequence and its context. The data were obtained in a study of control samples from healthy donors and cancer patients. Produced via immunoSEQ multiplex PCR; TCRdb's table is partial and in-frame only. The data contain just over 150,000 clones, about 93% of them singletons. Germline CDR1 GTSNPN, CDR2 SVGIG (reference sequence). The CDR3 is 15 amino acids. After removal of 0 bases from V and 5 bases from J, the junction contained 7 bases not matched to a gene. This TCR derives from a man aged 45-65 years in good health. Sequenced material: blood. The chain is built from TRBV30 and TRBJ2-7; 10 bases line up with TRBD1. CDR3 sequence: CAWSVIDRGRHEQYF. CDR3 nucleotide sequence: TGTGCCTGGAGTGTTATCGACAGGGGGCGCCACGAGCAGTACTTC.